Shown below are 5 T cell receptor beta chains from a single sample sequenced in a study of patients and donors after allogeneic stem cell transplantation. TCRdb redid the calling of the RT-PCR reads with MiXCR, one entry per CDR3 protein. The table records some 960,000 distinct CDR3 sequences, roughly 18% of them present only once. Sample: blood, either unsorted or a sorted T cell fraction (not recorded which). Receptors originate from a human donor who was either an allogeneic HSCT recipient or a stem cell or donor lymphocyte infusion donor (not recorded which). It is not recorded whose cells these are; they may come from a transplant donor.

The sample holds many counts of this clonotype. The chain employs TRBV10-3 and TRBJ2-1; 7 nucleotides match TRBD2. Unmatched junction bases numbered 11, after V lost 11 bases and J lost 7 bases. This CDR3 has 13 residues. Per the germline V gene, CDR1 is ENHRY and CDR2 is SYGVKD. This CDR3 is CALRDPAGNEQFF. For the CDR3, the DNA is TGTGCCCTCCGGGACCCAGCGGGAAATGAGCAGTTCTTC.

This clonotype appeared many times. This rearrangement joins TRBV6-5 to TRBJ1-1; no clear D gene. Per the germline V gene, CDR1 is MNHEY and CDR2 is SVGAGI. The CDR3 has 14 residues. V was cut by 2 bases and J by 2 bases, with 9 bases left in between. CDR3 region: CASSYLLKNTEAFF. CDR3 bases: TGTGCCAGCAGTTACCTACTGAAAAACACTGAAGCTTTCTTT.

This clonotype was counted between two and nine times. The chain links TRBV5-1 to TRBJ1-5; D might be TRBD1 (5 bases). V dropped 0 bases and J dropped 6 bases, with 16 bases sitting between them. Germline values: CDR1 SGHRS, CDR2 YFSETQ. The CDR3 has 16 amino acids. Here the CDR3 reads CASSLEAQGRGQPQHF. CDR3 bases: TGCGCCAGCAGCTTGGAGGCTCAGGGTCGGGGTCAGCCCCAGCATTTT.

The rearrangement joins TRBV5-6 to TRBJ1-2; D call uncertain. CDR3 length: 11 residues. V was cut by 3 bases and J by 8 bases, with 8 bases left in between. The germline V gene encodes CDR1 SGHDT and CDR2 YYEEEE. The CDR3 bases are TGTGCCAGCAGCTCGTACGGGGGCTACACCTTC. The encoded protein is CASSSYGGYTF.

This clonotype has ten or more counts. This chain connects TRBV20-1 to TRBJ1-2; D remains ambiguous. The V gene's germline CDR1 is DFQATT and CDR2 SNEGSKA (reference sequence). CDR3 length: 13 amino acids. V dropped 2 bases and J dropped 4 bases, with 11 bases sitting between them. CDR3 coding DNA: TGCAGTGCTAGATATGACGGCCCCTATGGCTACACCTTC. Encoded protein: CSARYDGPYGYTF.